One sample yielded the 26 T cell receptor beta chains listed below, sequenced in a study of blood T cell repertoires in COVID-19. The data were produced by immunoSEQ multiplex PCR, yet TCRdb's version contains in-frame clones alone and is incomplete. The data contain over 200,000 clones, 84% of them singletons. The material sequenced was PBMCs or T cells enriched from blood (not recorded which). These receptors all stem from a man aged 55 to 69 who had recovered from COVID-19.

The chain employs TRBV11-3 and TRBJ1-2, with TRBD1 matching 9 bases. Trimming removed 4 bases from V and 8 bases from J; junction bases left unmatched: 17. CDR1 SGHNT and CDR2 YENEEA come from the germline V gene. This CDR3 contains 17 residues. As DNA, the CDR3 is TGTGCCAGCAGCTCACCGGGACAGGGAGAGGCAGGGGGAGGCTACACCTTC. It yields the protein CASSSPGQGEAGGGYTF.

This chain uses TRBV24-1 with TRBJ2-3; 9 bases are shared with TRBD2. CDR3 size: 14 residues. The J segment lost 3 bases and the V segment lost 5 bases, leaving 2 bases of the junction unmatched. The V gene's germline CDR1 is KGHDR and CDR2 SFDVKD. The CDR3 DNA is TGTGCCACCAGTGTGCGGGGGGGGACAGATACGCAGTATTTT. Translating gives CATSVRGGTDTQYF.

The V call is TRBV7-9, the J call TRBJ1-6; D gene unclear. V lost 6 bases to trimming and J lost 9 bases, with 9 bases between them. CDR1 and CDR2 (germline): SEHNR, FQNEAQ (reference sequence). This CDR3 comprises 12 residues. This CDR3 reads CASRDVASPLHF. CDR3 bases: TGTGCCAGCAGAGATGTAGCTTCACCCCTCCACTTT.

This clone was seen just once. Distinct nucleotide sequences in the sample also encode this CDR3. V usage is TRBV19 and J usage is TRBJ1-1; the D gene is possibly TRBD1 (5 bases). The CDR3 consists of 14 residues. Trimming removed 1 base at V and 4 bases at J, with 10 bases between. Germline lookup yields CDR1 LNHDA and CDR2 SQIVND (reference sequence). The CDR3 sequence is CASSIARGGTEAFF. In nucleotides, the CDR3 is TGTGCCAGTAGTATAGCGCGGGGGGGCACTGAAGCTTTCTTT.

The rearrangement joins TRBV11-2 to TRBJ2-3, with 7 bases that match TRBD2. Germline CDR1 is SGHAT and CDR2 is FQNNGV. This CDR3 has 15 residues. V gave up 5 bases and J gave up 4 bases; unmatched junction bases: 9. DNA for the CDR3: TGTGCCAGCAGCCACACACGCCTAGCGGCAGATACGCAGTATTTT. Translating it yields CASSHTRLAADTQYF.

The chain recombines TRBV7-8 with TRBJ2-1, with 9 positions matching TRBD2. Germline loops: CDR1 SGHVS, CDR2 FQNEAQ. The trim removed 0 bases at V and 3 bases at J, leaving 3 bases unmatched. This CDR3 has 16 residues. The CDR3 reads CASSLARGGRYNEQFF. Written as DNA, the CDR3 is TGTGCCAGCAGCTTAGCGCGGGGGGGCCGCTACAATGAGCAGTTCTTC.

This chain joins TRBV5-1 and TRBJ2-2; 13 bases align to TRBD2. Germline loops: CDR1 SGHRS, CDR2 YFSETQ. V shed 0 bases and J 5 bases; nucleotides not matched to a gene: 4. The CDR3 is 17 residues long. The CDR3 DNA follows: TGCGCCAGCAGCTTGGGACTAGCGGGGGGAATAACCGGGGAGCTGTTTTTT. This encodes CASSLGLAGGITGELFF.

The gene calls are TRBV7-8 and TRBJ2-7; maybe TRBD2 (6 bases). There are 17 residues in the CDR3. Germline lookup yields CDR1 SGHVS and CDR2 FQNEAQ. Trimming shortened V by 5 bases and J by 2 bases, and 22 bases separated the two germline ends. The CDR3 region is CASSLQAGPTLPYEQYF. In nucleotides, the CDR3 is TGTGCCAGCAGCCTCCAGGCGGGACCCACACTTCCCTACGAGCAGTACTTC.

The rearrangement uses TRBV6-2 or TRBV6-3 and TRBJ2-4; 7 bases fit TRBD2. This CDR3 is built from 15 residues. In germline, CDR1 is MNHEY, CDR2 SVGEGT. V was pared by 4 bases and J by 8 bases, with 11 bases of the junction left unmatched. The CDR3 nucleotides read TGTGCCAGCAGTTCATCACTAGCGAGGTGGGACATTCAGTACTTC. Its translation: CASSSSLARWDIQYF.

This clone was observed a single time. V gene TRBV19 combines with J gene TRBJ1-1; maybe TRBD1 (6 bases). The CDR3 covers 14 residues. Germline assignment: CDR1 LNHDA and CDR2 SQIVND (reference sequence). V lost 6 bases and J 5 bases, leaving 16 bases between the germline ends. The CDR3 sequence is CASRNSGVGTEAFF. The CDR3 region has the DNA TGTGCCAGTAGAAACTCAGGGGTTGGGACTGAAGCTTTCTTT.

The CDR3 coding sequence is TGTGCCAGCTCACCAATAATGCGACAGGGGGCTCTGGACACCGGGGAGCTGTTTTTT. Translating it yields CASSPIMRQGALDTGELFF. V and J are TRBV18 and TRBJ2-2, with 10 nucleotides matching TRBD1. CDR3 length: 19 residues. After removal of 2 bases from V and 3 bases from J, the junction contained 12 bases not matched to a gene. CDR1 and CDR2 from the germline V gene are KGHSH and LQKENI. Full variable domain (remainder filled in from reference TRBV18 and TRBJ2-2): NAGVMQNPRHLVRRRGQEARLRCSPMKGHSHVYWYRQLPEEGLKFMVYLQKENIIDESGMPKERFSAEFPKEGPSILRIQQVVRGDSAAYFCASSPIMRQGALDTGELFFGEGSRLTVL.

V is TRBV5-1 and J is TRBJ1-4, with D possibly TRBD1 on 5 matching bases. CDR3 length: 16 residues. The V end lost 5 bases, the J end lost 0 bases, and 14 bases lay between the germline ends. The V gene's germline CDR1 is SGHRS and CDR2 YFSETQ. CDR3 in amino acids: CASRRQTQATNEKLFF. CDR3 DNA: TGCGCCAGCAGGAGACAAACACAGGCAACTAATGAAAAACTGTTTTTT.

This clone came up a few times. The chain carries TRBV5-4 and TRBJ2-2; 7 nucleotides align to TRBD1. The V gene end was trimmed by 4 bases and the J gene end by 4 bases; junction bases not matched to a gene: 10. CDR1 is SGHNT, CDR2 YYREEE, per germline (reference sequence). The CDR3 is 16 residues long. Here the CDR3 reads CASSQPGTASTGELFF. The CDR3 region has the DNA TGTGCCAGCAGCCAACCCGGGACAGCATCCACCGGGGAGCTGTTTTTT.

This chain joins TRBV27 and TRBJ2-7; 7 bases are shared with TRBD1. Germline assignment: CDR1 MNHEY and CDR2 SMNVEV (reference sequence). J gave up 1 base and V 5 bases, and 11 bases lay outside the gene matches. The CDR3 has 16 amino acids. Written as DNA, the CDR3 is TGTGCCAGCAGTCCGCAGCCCGGGACAGAATCCTACGAGCAGTACTTC. This gives the protein CASSPQPGTESYEQYF.

V gene TRBV6-5 combines with J gene TRBJ1-5; D perhaps matches TRBD1 (5 bases). CDR1 and CDR2 (germline): MNHEY, SVGAGI. Trimming took off 6 bases at V and 3 bases at J, with 15 bases between the two ends. The CDR3 has 15 residues. CDR3 sequence (DNA): TGTGCCAGCAGCCGAAGGTGGGGGGACAATCAGCCCCAGCATTTT. Protein sequence: CASSRRWGDNQPQHF.

CDR3 in amino acids: CASSLEGQRYGYTF. The CDR3, as DNA: TGTGCCAGCAGCTTAGAAGGACAACGTTATGGCTACACCTTC. J is TRBJ1-2 and V is TRBV11-3, with D tentatively TRBD1 (5 bases). Trimming removed 0 bases at V and 5 bases at J, with 10 bases between. Looked up from germline, CDR1 is SGHNT and CDR2 is YENEEA. This CDR3 region has 14 residues.

V usage is TRBV7-9 and J usage is TRBJ1-2; D call uncertain. This CDR3 contains 14 residues. The V end lost 5 bases, the J end lost 3 bases, and 13 bases lay between the germline ends. Germline CDR1 SEHNR, CDR2 FQNEAQ (reference sequence). CDR3 sequence (DNA): TGTGCCAGCAGCCTTGGAGGGAATGACTATGGCTACACCTTC. This codes for CASSLGGNDYGYTF.

The chain uses TRBV18 and TRBJ1-4, with D tentatively TRBD1 (6 bases). This CDR3 is 14 amino acids long. Germline assignment: CDR1 KGHSH and CDR2 LQKENI. The V and J ends lost 5 bases and 8 bases respectively, with 15 bases between them. The CDR3 sequence: CASSTGQGNEKLFF. As DNA, the CDR3 is TGTGCCAGCTCAACGGGACAAGGCAACGAAAAACTGTTTTTT. Based on the CDR3 plus reference TRBV18 and TRBJ1-4, the full variable domain is NAGVMQNPRHLVRRRGQEARLRCSPMKGHSHVYWYRQLPEEGLKFMVYLQKENIIDESGMPKERFSAEFPKEGPSILRIQQVVRGDSAAYFCASSTGQGNEKLFFGSGTQLSVL.

The rearrangement joins TRBV11-3 to TRBJ1-3, with D maybe TRBD1 (5 bases). The CDR3 loop spans 14 amino acids. V gave up 4 bases and J gave up 0 bases, with 7 bases separating them. Germline assignment: CDR1 SGHNT and CDR2 YENEEA. CDR3 protein: CASSSGGSGNTIYF. CDR3 in DNA: TGTGCCAGCAGCTCGGGGGGCTCTGGAAACACCATATATTTT.

The rearrangement joins TRBV7-3 to TRBJ1-1; D remains unclear. The V gene's germline CDR1 is SGHTA and CDR2 FQGTGA. The V gene lost 5 bases and the J gene lost 5 bases, with 12 bases spanning the gap. This CDR3 comprises 13 residues. The CDR3 sequence is CASSPRPGTEAFF. The CDR3 coding sequence is TGTGCCAGCAGCCCGCGGCCGGGGACTGAAGCTTTCTTT.

This clone was seen once. This chain joins TRBV7-6 and TRBJ2-6, with TRBD1 identical over 9 bases. The ends lost 5 bases at V and 1 base at J; junction bases unmatched: 9. The CDR3 totals 18 residues. The V gene's germline CDR1 is SGHVS and CDR2 FNYEAQ. CDR3 in amino acids: CASSLLTGGKSGANVLTF. As DNA, the CDR3 is TGTGCCAGCAGCCTCTTGACAGGGGGGAAATCTGGGGCCAACGTCCTGACTTTC.

V is TRBV24-1 and J is TRBJ2-1, with D hard to call. CDR1 is KGHDR and CDR2 is SFDVKD in the germline V gene. CDR3 length: 14 residues. V lost 3 bases, J lost 2 bases, and 7 bases lay in between. Written as DNA, the CDR3 is TGTGCCACCAGTGATCGCAGAACCTACAATGAGCAGTTCTTC. Protein: CATSDRRTYNEQFF.

This chain connects TRBV19 to TRBJ1-1; maybe TRBD1 (5 bases). V was pared by 2 bases and J by 5 bases, with 9 bases between. The CDR3 is made up of 13 amino acids. CDR1 LNHDA and CDR2 SQIVND come from the germline V gene (reference sequence). Written as DNA, the CDR3 is TGTGCCAGTAGTATATTCGGGGGGACTGAAGCTTTCTTT. Amino acids: CASSIFGGTEAFF.

The V call is TRBV28, the J call TRBJ2-2; the match to TRBD1 covers 9 bases. CDR1 is MDHEN and CDR2 is SYDVKM in the germline V gene. V trimming: 4 bases; J trimming: 3 bases; junction bases outside the gene matches: 6. The CDR3 runs to 16 residues. The CDR3 loop reads CASSSYRDRDTGELFF. CDR3 DNA sequence: TGTGCCAGCAGTTCGTACCGGGACAGGGACACCGGGGAGCTGTTTTTT.

This chain joins TRBV9 and TRBJ2-4; weak D call: TRBD1 (6 bases). Looked up from germline, CDR1 is SGDLS and CDR2 is YYNGEE. Trimming left V 3 bases short and J 1 base short, with 11 bases between. CDR3 length: 15 amino acids. DNA of the CDR3: TGTGCCAGCAGCGAAAGCAGGGGTGCCAAAAACATTCAGTACTTC. Protein: CASSESRGAKNIQYF.

The V gene is TRBV28, the J gene TRBJ1-1; 7 nucleotides align to TRBD1. The CDR3 has 15 residues. The germline CDR1 and CDR2 sequences are MDHEN and SYDVKM. Losses at the gene ends were 5 bases for V and 7 bases for J; bases not matched to a gene: 13. This CDR3 is CASSPVTGFEVEAFF. The CDR3 nucleotides read TGTGCCAGCAGTCCCGTGACAGGGTTTGAGGTTGAAGCTTTCTTT.